Shown below are 17 T cell receptor beta chains from a single sample sequenced in a study of blood T cell repertoires in COVID-19 (TCRdb year 2020). Receptor libraries were prepared by the immunoSEQ multiplex PCR assay. The immuneACCESS repertoire file appears here via TCRdb, limited to in-frame rearrangements. These files lack a portion of the clones; in checked studies, under half of the deficit traces to unresolved V genes, and the cause of the others is not known. In all, the sample holds around 210,000 clones, and roughly 85% of those were seen once. Of the sample, more than 4.5% falls within the top ten clones. The sequencing input was peripheral blood. These receptors were taken from a man aged 50 to 59 with COVID-19, enrolled during active disease.

The chain recombines TRBV29-1 with TRBJ1-2; D uncertain. This CDR3 contains 12 residues. The V end was cut by 2 bases, the J end by 1 base, with 5 bases between. Germline lookup yields CDR1 SQVTM and CDR2 ANQGSEA. Here the CDR3 reads CSVENSNYGYTF. For the CDR3, the DNA is TGCAGCGTTGAAAACAGTAACTATGGCTACACCTTC.

The table lists this clone with a few counts. The chain links TRBV7-3 to TRBJ2-1, with D uncertain. Germline-derived CDR1 and CDR2 are SGHTA and FQGTGA. This CDR3 is built from 16 residues. The V gene lost 4 bases and the J gene lost 5 bases, with 18 bases spanning the gap. As DNA, the CDR3 is TGTGCCAGCAGCTCCTTTATCGGTGGCAGGCACAATGAGCAGTTCTTC. As protein: CASSSFIGGRHNEQFF.

The chain employs TRBV18 and TRBJ2-7; 8 bases are a match to TRBD1. The CDR3 sequence is 15 residues long. Germline CDR1 reads KGHSH; CDR2 reads LQKENI. V dropped 4 bases and J dropped 2; count of bases not matched to a gene: 7. Here the CDR3 reads CASSLGTGPTYEQYF. As DNA, the CDR3 is TGTGCCAGCTCACTCGGGACAGGTCCAACCTACGAGCAGTACTTC.

The chain uses TRBV28 and TRBJ1-1, with 7 bases matching TRBD1. The junction had 8 bases not matched to a gene; V was cut back by 3 bases and J by 7 bases. Germline V lookup: CDR1 MDHEN, CDR2 SYDVKM. CDR3 length equals 14 residues. In DNA form, the CDR3 reads TGTGCCAGCAGTTTGACAGGGCTGGGGGGTGAAGCTTTCTTT. Protein sequence: CASSLTGLGGEAFF. Using reference TRBV28 and TRBJ1-1 for the parts outside the CDR3, the full variable domain is DVKVTQSSRYLVKRTGEKVFLECVQDMDHENMFWYRQDPGLGLRLIYFSYDVKMKEKGDIPEGYSVSREKKERFSLILESASTNQTSMYLCASSLTGLGGEAFFGQGTRLTVV.

The rearrangement links TRBV12-3 or TRBV12-4 to TRBJ1-3; the D is unclear. The V and J ends lost 4 bases and 5 bases respectively, with 9 bases between them. The CDR3 covers 13 residues. CDR3 sequence: CASSSSRRNTIYF. Here the CDR3 DNA reads TGTGCCAGCAGTTCTAGCAGACGAAACACCATATATTTT.

This clone was seen only once. This sequence joins TRBV28 and TRBJ1-3; D is ambiguous. V lost 5 bases and J lost 0, with 11 bases in between. Looked up from germline, CDR1 is MDHEN and CDR2 is SYDVKM. This CDR3 contains 15 residues. The CDR3 is CASSRGASSGNTIYF. In nucleotides, the CDR3 is TGTGCCAGCAGTCGCGGCGCTAGCTCTGGAAACACCATATATTTT.

This clone was detected many times. The chain has TRBV7-9 and TRBJ2-2; 8 nucleotides line up with TRBD2. The CDR3 runs 14 residues. Per the germline V gene, CDR1 is SEHNR and CDR2 is FQNEAQ (reference sequence). V shed 4 bases and J 4 bases; nucleotides not matched to a gene: 2. Here the CDR3 reads CASSWGLGTGELFF. The CDR3 region has the DNA TGTGCCAGCAGCTGGGGACTAGGCACCGGGGAGCTGTTTTTT.

V and J are TRBV5-1 and TRBJ2-5, with D tentatively TRBD1 (6 bases). The CDR3 is 14 residues long. V gave up 1 base and J gave up 5 bases, with 12 bases separating them. Germline V gives CDR1 SGHRS, CDR2 YFSETQ. The chain's CDR3 is CASSLTGGVETQYF. The CDR3 nucleotides are TGCGCCAGCAGCTTGACTGGGGGCGTGGAGACCCAGTACTTC.

The chain couples TRBV11-2 to TRBJ1-1, with D tentatively TRBD1 (5 bases). Germline assignment: CDR1 SGHAT and CDR2 FQNNGV. The germline V and J ends were trimmed by 1 base and 4 bases, with 10 bases remaining between them. The CDR3 is 14 residues long. The CDR3 DNA sequence: TGTGCCAGCAGCTTAGCGGGTAGGGGCACTGAAGCTTTCTTT. Amino acids: CASSLAGRGTEAFF.

The chain couples TRBV9 to TRBJ2-3, with 11 bases aligning to TRBD2. This CDR3 region has 18 residues. CDR1 is SGDLS, CDR2 YYNGEE, per germline. With V trimmed by 0 bases and J by 3 bases, 9 bases remained unmatched. CDR3 loop: CASSVEGSGGARTDTQYF. As DNA, the CDR3 is TGTGCCAGCAGCGTAGAAGGTAGCGGGGGGGCCAGGACAGATACGCAGTATTTT.

The chain employs TRBV19 and TRBJ1-4; TRBD1 matches 7 bases. The V gene end was trimmed by 5 bases and the J gene end by 3 bases; junction bases not matched to a gene: 3. Germline V gene data show CDR1 as LNHDA and CDR2 as SQIVND (reference sequence). The CDR3 has 14 amino acids. The CDR3: CASSRQGANEKLFF. DNA of the CDR3: TGTGCCAGTAGTCGACAGGGAGCTAATGAAAAACTGTTTTTT.

This clone was counted a few times. The V call is TRBV30, the J call TRBJ1-6; D gene uncertain. Deletions cut 4 bases from V and 7 bases from J, with 11 bases between. Germline V gene data show CDR1 as GTSNPN and CDR2 as SVGIG (reference sequence). The CDR3 extends over 13 amino acids. The CDR3 loop reads CAWNEKLNSPLHF. Written as DNA, the CDR3 is TGTGCCTGGAATGAGAAACTAAATTCACCCCTCCACTTT.

The chain joins TRBV19 to TRBJ1-1; 9 bases fit TRBD1. CDR3 length: 15 residues. Germline CDR1 and CDR2: LNHDA and SQIVND (reference sequence). Trimming took 5 bases from V and 2 from J; bases not matched to a gene: 6. The chain's CDR3 is CASSWDREGNTEAFF. In DNA, the CDR3 is TGTGCCAGTAGTTGGGACAGGGAGGGAAACACTGAAGCTTTCTTT.

This chain links TRBV21-1 with TRBJ2-7; TRBD1 is taken as the D call from the table, unchecked against the DNA. TRBV21-1 is annotated as a pseudogene. This CDR3 comprises 18 residues. The CDR3 bases are TGTGCCAGCAGCAAAATTTTGCAGGGTGATCGACCAACCTACGAGCAGTACTTC. This encodes CASSKILQGDRPTYEQYF.

This sequence joins TRBV6-5 and TRBJ1-1, with a tentative D call TRBD1 (6 bases). Germline V gene lookup returns CDR1 MNHEY and CDR2 SVGAGI. The V end was cut by 7 bases, the J end by 3 bases, with 12 bases between. The CDR3 runs to 13 residues. The CDR3 nucleotides are TGTGCCAGCAAACAGGGATACGACACTGAAGCTTTCTTT. Amino acid sequence: CASKQGYDTEAFF.

This chain joins TRBV5-1 and TRBJ1-2; 12 nucleotides match TRBD1. Trimming at V came to 4 bases and at J to 4 bases, leaving 8 bases not matched to a gene. Germline CDR1 and CDR2: SGHRS and YFSETQ. The CDR3 length is 16 residues. The CDR3 DNA is TGCGCCAGCAGCACCTACGGGACAGGGGGCTCCTATGGCTACACCTTC. It translates to CASSTYGTGGSYGYTF.

A single count supports this clone. The chain employs TRBV3-1 (or the pseudogene TRBV3-2) and TRBJ2-3; 10 nucleotides match TRBD2. Losses at the gene ends were 1 base for V and 7 bases for J; bases not matched to a gene: 8. Germline values: CDR1 LGHDT, CDR2 YNNKEL (reference sequence). This CDR3 is 16 amino acids long. As DNA, the CDR3 is TGTGCCAGCAGCCAAGGTACTAGCGGGGTCACTTATACGCAGTATTTT. As protein: CASSQGTSGVTYTQYF.